This TCR beta chain appears in the sequencing data of a study of blood T cell repertoires in COVID-19. The wider study: Specimens from acute and convalescent COVID-19 originated in the United States, Italy and Spain. In each case, the material was cDNA or gDNA derived from T cells, B-cell-depleted T cells, or PBMCs.

This CDR3 spans 15 amino acids. Germline V gives CDR1 SNHLY, CDR2 FYNNEI. V lost 6 bases, J lost 5 bases, and 17 bases lay in between. As handled by the study authors: Estimates of nucleated cell counts were drawn from the amplification of reference gene primers. The table came from immunoSEQ multiplex PCR; TCRdb's copy has only in-frame clones and leaves some out. D and trimming come from the DNA, and the V and J calls and clone size come from that table. The sample lists 340,000 or so clones; roughly 84% were seen once. The sequenced sample was peripheral blood. This TCR was recovered from a man in his forties or fifties with active or convalescent COVID-19. The chain recombines TRBV2 with TRBJ2-1; D ambiguous. CDR3 bases: TGTGCCAGCAGCAAGAGCGTCACGATAAACAATGAGCAGTTCTTC. It is translated as CASSKSVTINNEQFF. The whole variable domain, remainder taken from reference TRBV2 and TRBJ2-1, is EPEVTQTPSHQVTQMGQEVILRCVPISNHLYFYWYRQILGQKVEFLVSFYNNEISEKSEIFDDQFSVERPDGSNFTLKIRSTKLEDSAMYFCASSKSVTINNEQFFGPGTRLTVL.